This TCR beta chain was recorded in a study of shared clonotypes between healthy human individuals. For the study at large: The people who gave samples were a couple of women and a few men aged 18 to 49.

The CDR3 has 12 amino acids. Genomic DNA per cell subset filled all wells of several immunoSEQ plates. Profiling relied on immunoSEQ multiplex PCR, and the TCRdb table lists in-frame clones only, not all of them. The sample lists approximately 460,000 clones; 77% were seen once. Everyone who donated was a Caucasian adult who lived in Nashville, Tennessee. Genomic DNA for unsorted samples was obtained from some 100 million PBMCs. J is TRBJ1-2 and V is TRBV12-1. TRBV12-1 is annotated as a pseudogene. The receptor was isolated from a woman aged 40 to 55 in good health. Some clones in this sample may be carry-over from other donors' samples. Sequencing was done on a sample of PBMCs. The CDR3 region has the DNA TGTGCCAGCAGCTTTATACTTTGGGGGGCCCACTTC. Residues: CASSFILWGAHF.